These 25 T cell receptor beta chains were sequenced from one sample in a study of blood T cell repertoires in COVID-19. Here immunoSEQ multiplex PCR was the method, and the copy in TCRdb shows in-frame clones only, minus some. The repertoire holds roughly 200,000 clones, with about four fifths as singletons. Specimen: peripheral blood. These receptors originate from a woman in her thirties or forties with COVID-19, enrolled during active disease.

CDR3 bases: TGTGCCAGCAGTTCCCCCAGACAGGGGGGAGGGCAGCCCCAGCATTTT. Protein sequence: CASSSPRQGGGQPQHF. The chain is built from TRBV28 and TRBJ1-5; 9 bases fit TRBD1. The CDR3 runs 16 residues. Trimming took 4 bases from V and 7 from J; bases not matched to a gene: 11. CDR1 is MDHEN, CDR2 SYDVKM, per germline.

The chain recombines TRBV3-1 (or the pseudogene TRBV3-2) with TRBJ2-3; TRBD1 matches at 9 bases. This CDR3 is 15 amino acids long. The germline V gene has CDR1 LGHDT and CDR2 YNNKEL (reference sequence). The V gene end was trimmed by 5 bases and the J gene end by 4 bases; junction bases not matched to a gene: 7. DNA for the CDR3: TGTGCCAGCAGCACCCGGGACAGGGACGCAGATACGCAGTATTTT. It translates to CASSTRDRDADTQYF.

The CDR3 loop is CASSSSTLRGETQYF. The CDR3 nucleotides read TGTGCCAGCAGTTCCTCCACCCTCAGGGGAGAGACCCAGTACTTC. The chain recombines TRBV27 with TRBJ2-5, with D perhaps TRBD1 (6 bases). The germline V and J ends were trimmed by 4 bases and 4 bases, with 16 bases remaining between them. Germline CDR1 MNHEY, CDR2 SMNVEV (reference sequence). The CDR3 is 15 residues long.

This chain links TRBV7-2 with TRBJ2-5, with 8 bases that match TRBD1. Germline-derived CDR1 and CDR2 are SGHTA and FQGNSA. The CDR3 has 13 amino acids. J gave up 5 bases and V 5 bases, and 4 bases lay outside the gene matches. CDR3 bases: TGTGCCAGCAGCATAAACAGGGGGGAGACCCAGTACTTC. It specifies CASSINRGETQYF.

This rearrangement joins TRBV30 to TRBJ2-7, with unresolved D. Germline CDR1 is GTSNPN and CDR2 is SVGIG (reference sequence). The CDR3 is made up of 12 amino acids. V was trimmed by 2 bases and J by 2 bases, leaving 7 bases between them. Written as DNA, the CDR3 is TGTGCCTGGAGTCACACGACCTACGAGCAGTACGTC. Translating it yields CAWSHTTYEQYV.

The chain uses TRBV7-2 and TRBJ2-1; 9 bases are a match to TRBD2. CDR1 and CDR2 (germline): SGHTA, FQGNSA. The trim removed 1 base at V and 7 bases at J, leaving 5 bases unmatched. The CDR3 contains 15 residues. CDR3 coding DNA: TGTGCCAGCAGCTTAGTAGCGGGGGTAAATAATGAGCAGTTCTTC. Encoded protein: CASSLVAGVNNEQFF.

This clone came up once. V is TRBV5-1 and J is TRBJ2-5; D is possibly TRBD2 (5 bases). Germline assignment: CDR1 SGHRS and CDR2 YFSETQ. The CDR3 covers 17 residues. Trimming cost V 0 bases and J 2 bases, with 17 bases left between them. The CDR3 DNA reads TGCGCCAGCAGCTTGGTGGTTGGCGGGTTGGGGCAAGAGACCCAGTACTTC. Translation: CASSLVVGGLGQETQYF. Full variable domain (outside the CDR3, taken from reference TRBV5-1 and TRBJ2-5): KAGVTQTPRYLIKTRGQQVTLSCSPISGHRSVSWYQQTPGQGLQFLFEYFSETQRNKGNFPGRFSGRQFSNSRSEMNVSTLELGDSALYLCASSLVVGGLGQETQYFGPGTRLLVL.

This chain's CDR3 is CASSEALYLLNTGELFF. CDR3 DNA: TGTGCCAGCAGTGAAGCGCTCTATCTGCTGAACACCGGGGAGCTGTTTTTT. The chain recombines TRBV6-1 with TRBJ2-2; D is ambiguous. Germline CDR1 MNHNS, CDR2 SASEGT. Between the trimmed V and J ends, which lost 0 bases and 1 base, there was a span of 12 bases. CDR3 size: 17 residues.

This clone has a count of ten or more. The chain carries TRBV6-4 and TRBJ2-5; 10 positions agree with TRBD1. The germline gives CDR1 MRHNA, CDR2 SNTAGT. This CDR3 is built from 14 residues. The J segment lost 2 bases and the V segment lost 10 bases, leaving 7 bases of the junction unmatched. The CDR3 coding sequence is TGTGCCACCCCGGGGACAGGGGCACAAGAGACCCAGTACTTC. It is translated as CATPGTGAQETQYF.

V and J are TRBV4-1 and TRBJ2-3; no clear D gene. CDR1 and CDR2 (germline): MGHRA, YSYEKL. This CDR3 has 12 residues. V gave up 0 bases and J gave up 5 bases, with 3 bases separating them. In DNA, the CDR3 is TGCGCCAGCAGCCAAGACGGAGATACGCAGTATTTT. It encodes CASSQDGDTQYF.

The chain joins TRBV27 to TRBJ2-3, with D possibly matching TRBD2 (6 bases). The CDR3 is 13 amino acids. Germline V gene data show CDR1 as MNHEY and CDR2 as SMNVEV (reference sequence). V lost 7 bases to trimming and J lost 6 bases, with 14 bases between them. DNA of the CDR3: TGTGCCAGCAAGGCGGGATCCACGGATACGCAGTATTTT. As protein: CASKAGSTDTQYF.

This clone came up many times. Other nucleotide sequences in the sample specify the same CDR3. The J gene is TRBJ2-7, the V gene TRBV7-9; D is unclear. This CDR3 has 11 amino acids. V shed 2 bases and J shed 7 bases, with 6 bases lying between them. Germline assignment: CDR1 SEHNR and CDR2 FQNEAQ (reference sequence). The CDR3 DNA follows: TGTGCCAGCAGCTTAACAAGTGAGCAGTACTTC. Its protein product is CASSLTSEQYF.

The rearrangement links TRBV11-2 to TRBJ2-4; D remains unclear. The CDR3 loop spans 14 amino acids. Trimming stripped 0 bases from V and 3 bases from J, with 6 bases between. Germline loops: CDR1 SGHAT, CDR2 FQNNGV. CDR3 residues: CASSLDNVKNIQYF. The DNA of the CDR3 is TGTGCCAGCAGCTTAGATAATGTCAAAAACATTCAGTACTTC.

In its sample, this clone was seen once. The CDR3 nucleotides read TGTGCCAGCAGTTCCCCCGGGACTAGCATCTACAATGAGCAGTTCTTC. Its translation is CASSSPGTSIYNEQFF. The chain uses TRBV6-5 and TRBJ2-1, with TRBD2 matching over 9 bases. V lost 4 bases and J lost 3; bases outside the gene matches: 7. This CDR3 comprises 16 residues. Germline V CDR1 and CDR2: MNHEY, SVGAGI.

This sequence joins TRBV19 and TRBJ1-5; no clear D gene. Looked up from germline, CDR1 is LNHDA and CDR2 is SQIVND (reference sequence). The CDR3 length is 13 residues. Trimming shortened V by 0 bases and J by 5 bases, and 5 bases separated the two germline ends. DNA of the CDR3: TGTGCCAGTAGTATAGACCCCTATCAGCCCCAGCATTTT. The encoded protein is CASSIDPYQPQHF.

Turning to this clone: This same CDR3 is encoded by further DNA sequences in the sample. The chain carries TRBV7-8 and TRBJ1-5; TRBD1 is a possible D gene (5 bases). Germline CDR1 reads SGHVS; CDR2 reads FQNEAQ. Trimming stripped 5 bases from V and 3 bases from J, with 8 bases between. This CDR3 comprises 13 residues. The CDR3 sequence: CASSKTDNQPQHF. The DNA for the CDR3 is TGTGCCAGCAGCAAGACAGACAATCAGCCCCAGCATTTT.

The chain links TRBV28 to TRBJ2-1; 7 nucleotides line up with TRBD1. The CDR3 runs to 13 residues. V lost 3 bases, J lost 8 bases, and 4 bases stayed unmatched. CDR1 and CDR2 (germline): MDHEN, SYDVKM. CDR3 amino acids: CASSFLGGHEQFF. The CDR3 nucleotides read TGTGCCAGCAGTTTTTTAGGGGGCCATGAGCAGTTCTTC.

J is TRBJ1-3 and V is TRBV10-3; 7 bases match TRBD1. The CDR3 loop spans 15 amino acids. Looked up from germline, CDR1 is ENHRY and CDR2 is SYGVKD. V lost 0 bases to trimming and J lost 6 bases; unmatched junction nucleotides: 5. The CDR3 sequence is CAISESGTAVNTIYF. The CDR3 DNA follows: TGTGCCATCAGTGAGTCAGGGACAGCGGTAAACACCATATATTTT.

This clone was found a few times. The chain uses TRBV29-1 and TRBJ2-3, with 8 bases aligning to TRBD1. This CDR3 contains 15 residues. The V and J ends lost 7 bases and 6 bases, in that order; junction bases with no gene match: 15. Germline lookup yields CDR1 SQVTM and CDR2 ANQGSEA. The CDR3 here is CSAGQGDFGWDTQYF. For the CDR3, the DNA is TGCAGCGCTGGACAGGGTGATTTCGGGTGGGATACGCAGTATTTT.

The chain carries TRBV30 and TRBJ2-3, with 9 bases that match TRBD1. This CDR3 has 16 amino acids. V was pared by 0 bases and J by 5 bases, with 9 bases of the junction left unmatched. CDR1 is GTSNPN, CDR2 SVGIG, per germline (reference sequence). The CDR3 DNA follows: TGTGCCTGGAGTGTACCAGGACAGGGGATGAGAGATACGCAGTATTTT. It codes for CAWSVPGQGMRDTQYF.

This clone was counted at least ten times. The chain uses TRBV6-4 and TRBJ2-3, with D possibly TRBD1 on 7 matching bases. The germline CDR1 and CDR2 sequences are MRHNA and SNTAGT. V lost 3 bases to trimming and J lost 4 bases, with 11 bases between them. The CDR3 runs 14 residues. Here the CDR3 reads CASSESRGADTQYF. The CDR3 DNA is TGTGCCAGCAGTGAAAGCAGGGGGGCAGATACGCAGTATTTT.

In DNA form, the CDR3 reads TGTGCCAGCAGCGTATCCAAGTCGGGGGGCTTCTATGGCTACACCTTC. The encoded protein is CASSVSKSGGFYGYTF. The chain recombines TRBV9 with TRBJ1-2; TRBD1 is a possible D gene (6 bases). The V gene's germline CDR1 is SGDLS and CDR2 YYNGEE. V lost 1 base, J lost 4 bases, and 17 bases lay in between. CDR3 length: 16 amino acids.

In DNA, the CDR3 is TGTGCCAGCAGTCGCCGATCTAGCGGGGGGCAAGAGACCCAGTACTTC. It yields the protein CASSRRSSGGQETQYF. The chain is built from TRBV3-1 (or the pseudogene TRBV3-2) and TRBJ2-5, with TRBD2 matching over 11 bases. Germline V gene lookup returns CDR1 LGHDT and CDR2 YNNKEL (reference sequence). V lost 6 bases, J lost 2 bases, and 8 bases stayed unmatched. This CDR3 has 16 residues.

V usage is TRBV30 and J usage is TRBJ1-5; TRBD1 is a possible D gene (6 bases). The CDR3 totals 13 residues. The ends were cut back, 0 bases at V and 6 bases at J, with 9 bases in the middle. Germline CDR1 and CDR2: GTSNPN and SVGIG (reference sequence). CDR3 region: CAWSVPGAQPQHF. In DNA, the CDR3 is TGTGCCTGGAGTGTACCAGGGGCTCAGCCCCAGCATTTT.

The chain carries TRBV12-3 or TRBV12-4 and TRBJ1-2; maybe TRBD1 (5 bases). There are 13 residues in the CDR3. Trimming took off 6 bases at V and 4 bases at J, with 12 bases between the two ends. The CDR3 reads CASSSSGGYGYTF. DNA of the CDR3: TGTGCCAGCAGCTCCTCCGGGGGCTATGGCTACACCTTC.